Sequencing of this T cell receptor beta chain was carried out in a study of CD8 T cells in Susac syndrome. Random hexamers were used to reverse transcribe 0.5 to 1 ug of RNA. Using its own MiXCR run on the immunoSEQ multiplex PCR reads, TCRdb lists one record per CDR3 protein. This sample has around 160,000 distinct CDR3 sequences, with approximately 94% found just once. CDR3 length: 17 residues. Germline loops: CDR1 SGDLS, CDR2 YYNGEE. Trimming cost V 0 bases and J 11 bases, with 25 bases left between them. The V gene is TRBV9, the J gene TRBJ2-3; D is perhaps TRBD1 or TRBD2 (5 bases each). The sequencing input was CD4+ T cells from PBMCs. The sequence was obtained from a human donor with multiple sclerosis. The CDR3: CASSVGPSGTFPIGQYF. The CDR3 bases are TGTGCCAGCAGCGTAGGTCCCTCCGGGACCTTCCCAATCGGGCAGTATTTT.